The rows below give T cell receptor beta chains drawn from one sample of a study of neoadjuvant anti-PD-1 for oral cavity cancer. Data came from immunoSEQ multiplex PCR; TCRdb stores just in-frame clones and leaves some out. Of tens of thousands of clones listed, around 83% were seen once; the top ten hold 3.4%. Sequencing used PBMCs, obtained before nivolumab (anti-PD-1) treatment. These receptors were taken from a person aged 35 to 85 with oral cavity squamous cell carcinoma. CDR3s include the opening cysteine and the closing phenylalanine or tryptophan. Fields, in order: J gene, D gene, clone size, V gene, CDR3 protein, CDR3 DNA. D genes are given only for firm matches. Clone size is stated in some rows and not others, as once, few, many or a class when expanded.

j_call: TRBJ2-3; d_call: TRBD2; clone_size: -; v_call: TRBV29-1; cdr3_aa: CSVLGLAGDFDTQYF; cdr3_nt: TGCAGCGTTTTAGGACTAGCGGGAGACTTTGATACGCAGTATTTT
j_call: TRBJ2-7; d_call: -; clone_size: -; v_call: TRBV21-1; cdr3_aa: CASRGYTKRTGSGEQYF; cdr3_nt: TGTGCCAGCAGGGGATATACTAAAAGGACAGGTTCGGGCGAGCAGTACTTC
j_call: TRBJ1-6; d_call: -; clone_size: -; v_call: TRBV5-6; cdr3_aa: CASSLVYTGSPLHF; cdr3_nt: TGTGCCAGCAGCTTGGTCTACACTGGTTCACCCCTCCACTTT
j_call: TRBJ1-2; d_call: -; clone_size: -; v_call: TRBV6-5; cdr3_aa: CASRIDSLRMNGYTF; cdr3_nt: TGTGCCAGCAGAATTGACAGTCTGAGGATGAATGGCTACACCTTC
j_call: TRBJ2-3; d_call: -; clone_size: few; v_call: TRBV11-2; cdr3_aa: CASSLGISPGTDTQYF; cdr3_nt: TGTGCCAGCAGCTTAGGTATCTCACCCGGCACAGATACGCAGTATTTT
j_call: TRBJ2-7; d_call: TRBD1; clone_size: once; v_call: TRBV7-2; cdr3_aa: CASRTSGQGSEQYF; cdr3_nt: TGTGCCAGCAGGACCTCGGGACAGGGCAGCGAGCAGTACTTC
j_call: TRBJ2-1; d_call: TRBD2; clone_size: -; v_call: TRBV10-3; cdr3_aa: CAITSVAGGNEQFF; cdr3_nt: TGTGCCATCACGTCGGTAGCGGGGGGCAATGAGCAGTTCTTC
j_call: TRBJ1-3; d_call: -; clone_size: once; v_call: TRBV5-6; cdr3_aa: CASSFTRSSGNTIYF; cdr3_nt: TGTGCCAGCAGCTTTACAAGAAGCTCTGGAAACACCATATATTTT
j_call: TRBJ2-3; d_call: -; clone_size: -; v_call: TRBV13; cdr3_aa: CASSLEGVATDTQYF; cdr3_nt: TGTGCCAGCAGCTTAGAGGGAGTGGCGACAGATACGCAGTATTTT
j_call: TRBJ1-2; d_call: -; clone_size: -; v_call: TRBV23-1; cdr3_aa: CASTSDRHRNGYTF; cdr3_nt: TGCGCCAGCACCTCAGACAGGCACAGGAATGGCTACACCTTC
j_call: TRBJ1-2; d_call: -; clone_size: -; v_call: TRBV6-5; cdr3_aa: CASSPGAGYYGYTF; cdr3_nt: TGTGCCAGCAGTCCAGGGGCTGGCTACTATGGCTACACCTTC
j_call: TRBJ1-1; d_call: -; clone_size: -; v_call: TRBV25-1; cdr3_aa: CASNHGLIDTEAFF; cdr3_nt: TGTGCCAGCAACCACGGACTCATCGACACTGAAGCTTTCTTT
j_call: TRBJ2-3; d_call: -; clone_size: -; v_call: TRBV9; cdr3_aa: CASSVDYATSSDTQYF; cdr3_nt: TGTGCCAGCAGCGTAGATTATGCGACTAGTTCAGATACGCAGTATTTT
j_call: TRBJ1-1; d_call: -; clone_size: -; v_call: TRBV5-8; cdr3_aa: CASSLSANTEAFF; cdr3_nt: TGTGCCAGCAGCTTGTCCGCGAACACTGAAGCTTTCTTT